This T cell receptor (beta chain) came from a study of identical twins. Trimming removed 1 base from V and 4 bases from J, with 5 bases in between. CDR1 is LNHNV and CDR2 is YYDKDF in the germline V gene (reference sequence). This CDR3 region has 14 residues. TCRdb re-derived calls from the 5' RACE reads in MiXCR, one entry per CDR3 protein. Of fewer than 450,000 distinct CDR3 sequences in the sample, roughly 9% were seen once. This clonotype was counted many times. The sequencing sample was made of naive T cells sorted from blood. V is TRBV15 and J is TRBJ1-6, with D hard to call. The origin of this receptor is a woman between 45 and 65 years old in good health. For the CDR3, the DNA is TGTGCCACCAGCAGAGTCGAGTATAATTCACCCCTCCACTTT. Residues: CATSRVEYNSPLHF.